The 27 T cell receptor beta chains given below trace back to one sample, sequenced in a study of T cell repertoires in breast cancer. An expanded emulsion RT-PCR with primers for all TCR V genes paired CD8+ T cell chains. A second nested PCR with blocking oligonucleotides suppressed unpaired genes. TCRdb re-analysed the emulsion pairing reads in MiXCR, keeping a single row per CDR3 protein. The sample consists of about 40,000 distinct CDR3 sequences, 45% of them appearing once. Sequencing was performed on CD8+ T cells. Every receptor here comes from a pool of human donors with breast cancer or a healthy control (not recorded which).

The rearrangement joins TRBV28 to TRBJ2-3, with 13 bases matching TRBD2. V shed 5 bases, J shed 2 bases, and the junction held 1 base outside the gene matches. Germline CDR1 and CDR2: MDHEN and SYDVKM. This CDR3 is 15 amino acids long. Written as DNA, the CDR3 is TGTGCCAGCAGTACTAGCGGGAGGGCCACAGATACGCAGTATTTT. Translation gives CASSTSGRATDTQYF. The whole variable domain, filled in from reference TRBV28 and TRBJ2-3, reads DVKVTQSSRYLVKRTGEKVFLECVQDMDHENMFWYRQDPGLGLRLIYFSYDVKMKEKGDIPEGYSVSREKKERFSLILESASTNQTSMYLCASSTSGRATDTQYFGPGTRLTVL.

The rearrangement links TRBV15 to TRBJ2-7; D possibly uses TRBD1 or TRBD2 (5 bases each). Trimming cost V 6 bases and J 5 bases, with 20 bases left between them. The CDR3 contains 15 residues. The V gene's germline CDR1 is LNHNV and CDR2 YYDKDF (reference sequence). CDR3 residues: CATSIRRQGAHEQYF. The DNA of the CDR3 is TGTGCCACCAGTATCCGGAGGCAGGGAGCCCACGAGCAGTACTTC.

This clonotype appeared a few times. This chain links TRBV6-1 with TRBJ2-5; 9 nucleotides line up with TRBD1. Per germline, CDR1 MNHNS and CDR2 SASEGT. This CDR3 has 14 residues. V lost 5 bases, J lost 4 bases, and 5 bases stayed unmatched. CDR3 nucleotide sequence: TGTGCCAGCAGTTACAGGGGGCCTGGAGAGACCCAGTACTTC. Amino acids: CASSYRGPGETQYF.

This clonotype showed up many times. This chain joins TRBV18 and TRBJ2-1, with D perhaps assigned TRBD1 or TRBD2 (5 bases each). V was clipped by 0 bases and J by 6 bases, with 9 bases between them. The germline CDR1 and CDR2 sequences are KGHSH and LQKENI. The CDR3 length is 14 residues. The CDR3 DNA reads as TGTGCCAGCTCACCACCGATAGGGACCAATGAGCAGTTCTTC. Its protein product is CASSPPIGTNEQFF. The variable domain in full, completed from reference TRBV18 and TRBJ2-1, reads NAGVMQNPRHLVRRRGQEARLRCSPMKGHSHVYWYRQLPEEGLKFMVYLQKENIIDESGMPKERFSAEFPKEGPSILRIQQVVRGDSAAYFCASSPPIGTNEQFFGPGTRLTVL.

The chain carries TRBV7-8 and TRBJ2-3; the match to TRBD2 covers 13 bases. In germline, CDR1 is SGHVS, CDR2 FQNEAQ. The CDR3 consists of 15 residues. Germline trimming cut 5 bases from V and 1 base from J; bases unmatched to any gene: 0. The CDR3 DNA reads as TGTGCCAGCAGCGGGACTAGCGGGGGCACAGATACGCAGTATTTT. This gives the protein CASSGTSGGTDTQYF. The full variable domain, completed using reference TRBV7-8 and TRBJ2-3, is GAGVSQSPRYKVAKRGQDVALRCDPISGHVSLFWYQQALGQGPEFLTYFQNEAQLDKSGLPSDRFFAERPEGSVSTLKIQRTQQEDSAVYLCASSGTSGGTDTQYFGPGTRLTVL.

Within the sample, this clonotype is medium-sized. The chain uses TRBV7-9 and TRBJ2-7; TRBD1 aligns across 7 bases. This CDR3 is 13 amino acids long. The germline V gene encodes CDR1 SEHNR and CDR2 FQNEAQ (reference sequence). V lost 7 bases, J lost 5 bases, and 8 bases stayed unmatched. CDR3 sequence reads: CASIPGGFHEQYF. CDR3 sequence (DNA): TGTGCCAGCATCCCAGGGGGTTTCCACGAGCAGTACTTC.

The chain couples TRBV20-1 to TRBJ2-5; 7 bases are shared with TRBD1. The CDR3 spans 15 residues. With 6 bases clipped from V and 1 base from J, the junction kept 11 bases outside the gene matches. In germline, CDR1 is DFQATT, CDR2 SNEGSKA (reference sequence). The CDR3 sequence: CSASRVGTAQETQYF. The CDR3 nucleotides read TGCAGTGCCTCTCGAGTGGGGACAGCCCAAGAGACCCAGTACTTC.

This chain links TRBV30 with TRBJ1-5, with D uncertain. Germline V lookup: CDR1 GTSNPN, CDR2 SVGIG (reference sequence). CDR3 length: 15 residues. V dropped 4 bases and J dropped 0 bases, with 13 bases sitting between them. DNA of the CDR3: TGTGCCTGGACCCCCGGCACCTATAGCAATCAGCCCCAGCATTTT. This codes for CAWTPGTYSNQPQHF.

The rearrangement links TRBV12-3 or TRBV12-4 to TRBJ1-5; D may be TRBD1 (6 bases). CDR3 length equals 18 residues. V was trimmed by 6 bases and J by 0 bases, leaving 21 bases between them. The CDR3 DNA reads TGTGCCAGCAGCCTAGGGGGGGGCAGGGCCTATAGCAATCAGCCCCAGCATTTT. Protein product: CASSLGGGRAYSNQPQHF.

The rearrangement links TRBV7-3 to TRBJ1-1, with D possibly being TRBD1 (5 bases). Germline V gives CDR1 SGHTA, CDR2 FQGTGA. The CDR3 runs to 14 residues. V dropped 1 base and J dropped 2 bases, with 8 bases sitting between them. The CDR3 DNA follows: TGTGCCAGCAGCTTAAAGGGGCACAACACTGAAGCTTTCTTT. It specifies CASSLKGHNTEAFF.

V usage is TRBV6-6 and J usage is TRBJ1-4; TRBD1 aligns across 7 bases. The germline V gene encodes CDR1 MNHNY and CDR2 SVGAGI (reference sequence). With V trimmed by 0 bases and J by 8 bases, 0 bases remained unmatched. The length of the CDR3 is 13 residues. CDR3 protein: CASSYSQGEKLFF. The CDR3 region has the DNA TGTGCCAGCAGTTACTCACAGGGGGAAAAACTGTTTTTT.

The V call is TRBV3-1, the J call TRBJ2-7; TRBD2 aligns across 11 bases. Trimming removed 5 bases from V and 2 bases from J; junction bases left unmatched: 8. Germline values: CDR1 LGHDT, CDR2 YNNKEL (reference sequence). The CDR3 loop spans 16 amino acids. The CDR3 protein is CASSLSSGGHPYEQYF. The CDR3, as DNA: TGTGCCAGCAGCTTATCTAGCGGGGGGCATCCCTACGAGCAGTACTTC.

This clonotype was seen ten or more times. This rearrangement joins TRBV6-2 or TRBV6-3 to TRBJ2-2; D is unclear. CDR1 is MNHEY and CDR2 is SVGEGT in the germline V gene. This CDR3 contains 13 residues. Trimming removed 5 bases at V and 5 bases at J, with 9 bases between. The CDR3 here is CASSPIDTGELFF. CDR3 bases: TGTGCCAGCAGTCCTATAGATACCGGGGAGCTGTTTTTT.

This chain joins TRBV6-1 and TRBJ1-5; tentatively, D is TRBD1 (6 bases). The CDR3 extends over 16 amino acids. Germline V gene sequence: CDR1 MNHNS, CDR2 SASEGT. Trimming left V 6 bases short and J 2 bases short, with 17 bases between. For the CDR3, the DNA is TGTGCCAGCAGGGAATTACAGGGTGGCGGCAATCAGCCCCAGCATTTT. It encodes CASRELQGGGNQPQHF.

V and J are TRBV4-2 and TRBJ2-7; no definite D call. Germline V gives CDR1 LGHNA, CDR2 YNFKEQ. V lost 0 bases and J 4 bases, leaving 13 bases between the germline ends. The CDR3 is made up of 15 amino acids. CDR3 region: CASSQDIAPSYEQYF. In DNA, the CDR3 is TGTGCCAGCAGCCAAGATATAGCTCCGAGTTACGAGCAGTACTTC.

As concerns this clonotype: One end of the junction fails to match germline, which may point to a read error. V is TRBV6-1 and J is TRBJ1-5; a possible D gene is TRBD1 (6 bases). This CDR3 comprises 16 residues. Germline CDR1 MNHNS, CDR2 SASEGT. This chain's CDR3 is CASSDWTAYSNQLQHF. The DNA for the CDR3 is TGTGCCAGCAGTGACTGGACAGCCTATAGCAATCAGCTCCAGCATTTT.

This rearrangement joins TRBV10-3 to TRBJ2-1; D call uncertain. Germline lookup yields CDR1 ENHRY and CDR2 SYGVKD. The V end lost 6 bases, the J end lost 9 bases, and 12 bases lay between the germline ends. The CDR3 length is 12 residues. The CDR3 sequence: CAISLNIGEQFF. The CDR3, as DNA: TGTGCCATCAGCCTCAATATCGGTGAGCAGTTCTTC.

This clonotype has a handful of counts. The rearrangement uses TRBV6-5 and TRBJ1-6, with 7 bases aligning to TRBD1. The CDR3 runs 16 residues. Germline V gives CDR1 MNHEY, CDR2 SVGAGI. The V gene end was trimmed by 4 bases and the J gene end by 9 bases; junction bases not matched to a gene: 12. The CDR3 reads CASSSASNRGSSPLHF. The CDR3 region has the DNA TGTGCCAGCAGTTCCGCCTCGAACAGGGGCTCTTCACCCCTCCACTTT.

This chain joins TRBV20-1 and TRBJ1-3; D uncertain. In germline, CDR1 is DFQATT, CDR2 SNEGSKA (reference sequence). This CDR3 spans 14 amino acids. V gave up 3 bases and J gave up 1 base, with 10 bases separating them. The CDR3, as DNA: TGCAGTGCTAGTGCGGTTCTATCTGGAAACACCATATATTTT. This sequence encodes CSASAVLSGNTIYF.

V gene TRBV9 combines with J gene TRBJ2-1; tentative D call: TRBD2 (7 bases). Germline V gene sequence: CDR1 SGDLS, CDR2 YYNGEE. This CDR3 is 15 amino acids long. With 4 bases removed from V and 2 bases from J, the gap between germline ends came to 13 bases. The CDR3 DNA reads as TGTGCCAGCAGCCCAAGGGGGGGGGCCTACAATGAGCAGTTCTTC. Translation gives CASSPRGGAYNEQFF.

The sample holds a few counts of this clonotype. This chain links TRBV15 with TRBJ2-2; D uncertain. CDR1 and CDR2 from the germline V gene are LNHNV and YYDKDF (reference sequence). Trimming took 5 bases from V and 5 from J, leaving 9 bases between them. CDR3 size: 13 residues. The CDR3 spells CATSETRTGELFF. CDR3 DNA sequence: TGTGCCACCAGCGAGACCAGGACCGGGGAGCTGTTTTTT.

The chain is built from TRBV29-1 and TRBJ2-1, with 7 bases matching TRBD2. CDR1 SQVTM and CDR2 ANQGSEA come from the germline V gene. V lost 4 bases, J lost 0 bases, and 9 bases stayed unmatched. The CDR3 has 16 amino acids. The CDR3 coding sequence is TGCAGCGTTGCGGGGGGAGCGCTGAGCTCCTACAATGAGCAGTTCTTC. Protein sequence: CSVAGGALSSYNEQFF.

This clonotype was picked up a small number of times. The CDR3 DNA sequence: TGTGCCAGCAGCAGAACACGGGATCGGGAAGCTTTCTTT. Protein sequence: CASSRTRDREAFF. The rearrangement joins TRBV7-6 to TRBJ1-1, with no clear D. Germline CDR1 is SGHVS and CDR2 is FNYEAQ. Between the trimmed V and J ends, which lost 5 bases and 8 bases, there was a span of 15 bases. This CDR3 is 13 amino acids long.

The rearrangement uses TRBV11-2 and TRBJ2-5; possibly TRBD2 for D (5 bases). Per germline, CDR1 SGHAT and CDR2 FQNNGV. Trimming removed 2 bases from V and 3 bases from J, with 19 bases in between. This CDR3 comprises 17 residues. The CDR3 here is CASSLSAMVWGEETQYF. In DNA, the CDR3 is TGTGCCAGCAGCTTATCGGCTATGGTATGGGGAGAAGAGACCCAGTACTTC.

The CDR3 nucleotides are TGTGCCAGCAGCTTGGAGGCAGACATGAACACTGAAGCTTTCTTT. It is translated as CASSLEADMNTEAFF. The chain uses TRBV5-4 and TRBJ1-1; D not certain. This CDR3 spans 15 amino acids. Germline values: CDR1 SGHNT, CDR2 YYREEE (reference sequence). Between the trimmed V and J ends, which lost 0 bases and 0 bases, there was a span of 9 bases.

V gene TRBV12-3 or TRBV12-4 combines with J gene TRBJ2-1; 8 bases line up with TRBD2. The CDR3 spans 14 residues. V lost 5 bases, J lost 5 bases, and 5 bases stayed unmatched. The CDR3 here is CASSRAGVDNEQFF. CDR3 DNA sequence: TGTGCCAGCAGTCGAGCGGGGGTCGACAATGAGCAGTTCTTC.

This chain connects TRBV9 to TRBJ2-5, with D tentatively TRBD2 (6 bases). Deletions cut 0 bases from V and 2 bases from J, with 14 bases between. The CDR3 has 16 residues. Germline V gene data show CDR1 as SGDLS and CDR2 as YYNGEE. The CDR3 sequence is CASSVVGSLAQETQYF. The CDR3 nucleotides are TGTGCCAGCAGCGTAGTAGGCTCCCTAGCGCAAGAGACCCAGTACTTC.